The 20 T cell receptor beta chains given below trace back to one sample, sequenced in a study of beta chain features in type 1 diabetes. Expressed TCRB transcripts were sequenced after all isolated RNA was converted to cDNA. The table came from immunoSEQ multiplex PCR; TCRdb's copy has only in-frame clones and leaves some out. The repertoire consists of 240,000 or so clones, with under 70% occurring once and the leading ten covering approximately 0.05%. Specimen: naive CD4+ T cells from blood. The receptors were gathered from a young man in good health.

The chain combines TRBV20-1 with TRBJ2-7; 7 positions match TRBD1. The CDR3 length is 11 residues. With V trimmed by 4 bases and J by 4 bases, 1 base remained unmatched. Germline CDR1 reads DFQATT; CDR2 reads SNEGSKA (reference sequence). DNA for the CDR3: TGCAGTGCTACACAGGGGTACGAGCAGTACTTC. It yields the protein CSATQGYEQYF.

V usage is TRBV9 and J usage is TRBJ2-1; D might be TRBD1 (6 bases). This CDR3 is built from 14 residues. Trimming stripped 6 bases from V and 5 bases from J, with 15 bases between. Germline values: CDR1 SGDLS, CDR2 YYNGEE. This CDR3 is CASTDRSNHNEQFF. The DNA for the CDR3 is TGTGCCAGCACTGACAGGAGCAATCACAATGAGCAGTTCTTC.

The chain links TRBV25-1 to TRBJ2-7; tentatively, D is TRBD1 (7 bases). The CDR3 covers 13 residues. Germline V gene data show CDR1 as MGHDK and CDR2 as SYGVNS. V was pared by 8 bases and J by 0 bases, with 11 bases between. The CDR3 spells CASRGTDSYEQYF. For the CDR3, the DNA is TGTGCCAGCCGCGGGACAGACTCCTACGAGCAGTACTTC.

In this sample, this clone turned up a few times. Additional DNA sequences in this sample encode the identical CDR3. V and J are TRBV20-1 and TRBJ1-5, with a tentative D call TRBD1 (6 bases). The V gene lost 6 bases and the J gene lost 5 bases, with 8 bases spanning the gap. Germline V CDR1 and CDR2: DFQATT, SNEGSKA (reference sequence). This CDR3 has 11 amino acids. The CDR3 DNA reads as TGCAGTGCGGGGGGCGATCAGCCCCAGCATTTT. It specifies CSAGGDQPQHF.

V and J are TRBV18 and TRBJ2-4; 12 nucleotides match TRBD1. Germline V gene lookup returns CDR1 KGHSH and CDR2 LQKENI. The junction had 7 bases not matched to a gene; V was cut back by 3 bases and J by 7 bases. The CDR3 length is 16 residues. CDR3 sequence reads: CASSPPGTGGINIQYF. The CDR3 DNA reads TGTGCCAGCTCACCTCCCGGGACAGGGGGCATCAACATTCAGTACTTC.

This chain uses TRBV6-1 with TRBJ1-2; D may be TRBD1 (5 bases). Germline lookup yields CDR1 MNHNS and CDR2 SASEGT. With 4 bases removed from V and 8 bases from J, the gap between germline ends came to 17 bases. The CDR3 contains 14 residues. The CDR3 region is CASSGAAGQRGYTF. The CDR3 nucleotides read TGTGCCAGCAGTGGGGCAGCAGGGCAGAGGGGCTACACCTTC.

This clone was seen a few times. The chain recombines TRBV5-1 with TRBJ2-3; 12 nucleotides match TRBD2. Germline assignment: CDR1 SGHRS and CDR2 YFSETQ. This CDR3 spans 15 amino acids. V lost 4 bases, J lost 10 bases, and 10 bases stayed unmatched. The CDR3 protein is CASSPGLAGSWSQYF. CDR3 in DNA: TGCGCCAGCAGCCCTGGACTAGCGGGATCGTGGTCGCAGTATTTT.

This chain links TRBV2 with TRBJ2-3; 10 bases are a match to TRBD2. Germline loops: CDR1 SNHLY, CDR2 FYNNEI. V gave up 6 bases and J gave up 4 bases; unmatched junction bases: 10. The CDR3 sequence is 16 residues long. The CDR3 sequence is CASRSRASGRSDTQYF. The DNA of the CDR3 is TGTGCCAGCAGAAGTCGGGCTAGCGGGAGATCAGATACGCAGTATTTT. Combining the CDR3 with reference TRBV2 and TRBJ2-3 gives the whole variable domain EPEVTQTPSHQVTQMGQEVILRCVPISNHLYFYWYRQILGQKVEFLVSFYNNEISEKSEIFDDQFSVERPDGSNFTLKIRSTKLEDSAMYFCASRSRASGRSDTQYFGPGTRLTVL.

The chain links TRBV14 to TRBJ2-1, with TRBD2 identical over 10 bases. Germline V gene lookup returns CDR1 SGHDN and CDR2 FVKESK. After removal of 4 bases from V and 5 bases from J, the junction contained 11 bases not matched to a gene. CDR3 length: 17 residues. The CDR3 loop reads CASSPLHSGRPDNEQFF. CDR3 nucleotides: TGTGCCAGCAGCCCCCTTCATAGCGGGAGGCCAGACAATGAGCAGTTCTTC.

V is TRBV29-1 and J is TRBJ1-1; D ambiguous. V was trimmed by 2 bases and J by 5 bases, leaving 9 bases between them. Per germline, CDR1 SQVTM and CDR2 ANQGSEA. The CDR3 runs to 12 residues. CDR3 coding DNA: TGCAGCGTTGAAATCACCACGACTGAAGCTTTCTTT. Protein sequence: CSVEITTTEAFF.

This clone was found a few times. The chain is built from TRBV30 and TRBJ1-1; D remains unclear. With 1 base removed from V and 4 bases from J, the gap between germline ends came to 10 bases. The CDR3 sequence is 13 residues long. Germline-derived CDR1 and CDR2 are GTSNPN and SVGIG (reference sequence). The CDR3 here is CAWSGQIITEAFF. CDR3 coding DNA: TGTGCCTGGAGTGGGCAAATAATCACTGAAGCTTTCTTT.

The CDR3: CAWSGKTGNGYTF. For the CDR3, the DNA is TGTGCCTGGAGCGGTAAGACAGGGAATGGCTACACCTTC. The chain recombines TRBV30 with TRBJ1-2; 7 bases fit TRBD1. The CDR3 totals 13 residues. V lost 3 bases, J lost 6 bases, and 7 bases stayed unmatched. Germline-derived CDR1 and CDR2 are GTSNPN and SVGIG (reference sequence).

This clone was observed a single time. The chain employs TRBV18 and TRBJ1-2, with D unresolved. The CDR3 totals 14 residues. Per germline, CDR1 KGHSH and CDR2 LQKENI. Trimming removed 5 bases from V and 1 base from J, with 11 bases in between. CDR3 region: CASSLQEINYGYTF. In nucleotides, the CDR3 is TGTGCCAGCTCATTGCAGGAGATTAACTATGGCTACACCTTC.

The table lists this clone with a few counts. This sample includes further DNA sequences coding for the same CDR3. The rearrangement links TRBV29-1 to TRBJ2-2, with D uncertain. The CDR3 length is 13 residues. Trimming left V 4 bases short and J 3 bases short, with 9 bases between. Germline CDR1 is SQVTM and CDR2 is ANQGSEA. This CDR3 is CSVASLHTGELFF. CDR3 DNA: TGCAGCGTTGCCTCCCTACACACCGGGGAGCTGTTTTTT.

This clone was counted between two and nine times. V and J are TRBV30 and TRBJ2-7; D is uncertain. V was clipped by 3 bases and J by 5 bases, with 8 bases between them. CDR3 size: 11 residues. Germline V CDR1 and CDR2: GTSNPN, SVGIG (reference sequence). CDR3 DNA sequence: TGTGCCTGGAGCGCCGAGGACGAGCAGTACTTC. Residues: CAWSAEDEQYF.

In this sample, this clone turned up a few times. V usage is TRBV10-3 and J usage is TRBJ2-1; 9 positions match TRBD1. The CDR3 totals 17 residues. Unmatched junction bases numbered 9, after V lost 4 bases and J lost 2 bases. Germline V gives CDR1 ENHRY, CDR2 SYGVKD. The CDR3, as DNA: TGTGCCATCAGTGGGGAATCTGGGACAGGGCCCTACAATGAGCAGTTCTTC. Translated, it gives CAISGESGTGPYNEQFF.

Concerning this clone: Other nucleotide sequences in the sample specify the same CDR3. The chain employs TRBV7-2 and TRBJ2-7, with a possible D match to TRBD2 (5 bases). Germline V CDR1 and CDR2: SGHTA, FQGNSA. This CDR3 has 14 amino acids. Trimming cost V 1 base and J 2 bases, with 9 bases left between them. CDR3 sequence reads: CASSLVSGTYEQYF. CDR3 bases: TGTGCCAGCAGCTTAGTATCCGGGACCTACGAGCAGTACTTC.

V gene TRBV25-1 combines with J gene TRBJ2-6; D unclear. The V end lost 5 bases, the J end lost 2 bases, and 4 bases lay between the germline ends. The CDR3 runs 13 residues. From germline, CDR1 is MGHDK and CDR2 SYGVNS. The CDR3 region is CASSPAGANVLTF. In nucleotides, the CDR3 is TGTGCCAGCAGTCCTGCTGGGGCCAACGTCCTGACTTTC.

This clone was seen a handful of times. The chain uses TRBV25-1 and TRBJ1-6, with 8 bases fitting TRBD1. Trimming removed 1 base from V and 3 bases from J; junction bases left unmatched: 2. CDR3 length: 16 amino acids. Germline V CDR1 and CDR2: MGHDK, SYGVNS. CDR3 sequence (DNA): TGTGCCAGCAGTGAATTGACAGGGGTCTATAATTCACCCCTCCACTTT. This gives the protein CASSELTGVYNSPLHF. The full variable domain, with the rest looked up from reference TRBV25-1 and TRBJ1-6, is EADIYQTPRYLVIGTGKKITLECSQTMGHDKMYWYQQDPGMELHLIHYSYGVNSTEKGDLSSESTVSRIRTEHFPLTLESARPSHTSQYLCASSELTGVYNSPLHFGNGTRLTVT.

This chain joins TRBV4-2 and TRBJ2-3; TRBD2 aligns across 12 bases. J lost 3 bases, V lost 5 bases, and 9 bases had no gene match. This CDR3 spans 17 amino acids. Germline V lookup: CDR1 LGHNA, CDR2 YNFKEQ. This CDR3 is CASSADAGTSGTDTQYF. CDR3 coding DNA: TGTGCCAGCAGCGCCGATGCAGGGACTAGCGGGACAGATACGCAGTATTTT.